The 31 T cell receptor beta chains listed next were all sequenced from one sample in a study of blood T cell repertoires in COVID-19. TCRdb's table, derived via immunoSEQ multiplex PCR, lists solely in-frame clones and lacks some. The top ten clones hold 1.2% of a sample with 150,000 or so clones, roughly 90% of them seen once. The sequenced sample was PBMCs or T cells enriched from blood (not recorded which). These receptor sequences come from a woman in her twenties or thirties with acute COVID-19.

J is TRBJ1-6 and V is TRBV7-2; 8 bases are a match to TRBD1. V dropped 3 bases and J dropped 10; count of bases not matched to a gene: 5. The germline CDR1 and CDR2 sequences are SGHTA and FQGNSA. This CDR3 is 14 amino acids long. The CDR3 DNA sequence: TGTGCCAGCAGCTTGGGACAGGTTGGCTCACCCCTCCACTTT. This translates into CASSLGQVGSPLHF.

Here the CDR3 reads CSVVDRAKYNEQFF. For the CDR3, the DNA is TGCAGCGTTGTTGACAGGGCGAAATACAATGAGCAGTTCTTC. The chain uses TRBV29-1 and TRBJ2-1; 7 bases agree with TRBD1. Germline CDR1 reads SQVTM; CDR2 reads ANQGSEA. CDR3 size: 14 residues. The ends lost 4 bases at V and 4 bases at J; junction bases unmatched: 7.

The chain is built from TRBV3-1 (or the pseudogene TRBV3-2) and TRBJ1-2; possible D gene TRBD1, 5 bases. Deletions cut 1 base from V and 3 bases from J, with 18 bases between. The CDR3 totals 17 residues. Per the germline V gene, CDR1 is LGHDT and CDR2 is YNNKEL (reference sequence). Written as DNA, the CDR3 is TGTGCCAGCAGCCAAGCAGTGTTGGGACTTGGTGACTATGGCTACACCTTC. Protein sequence: CASSQAVLGLGDYGYTF.

This chain joins TRBV4-3 and TRBJ2-2; 10 bases are shared with TRBD2. This CDR3 has 15 residues. Germline-derived CDR1 and CDR2 are LGHNA and YSLEER. The V and J ends lost 4 bases and 5 bases, in that order; junction bases with no gene match: 4. CDR3 amino acids: CASSPLLAGTGELFF. Here the CDR3 DNA reads TGCGCCAGCAGCCCTTTACTAGCGGGGACCGGGGAGCTGTTTTTT.

CDR3 amino acids: CASSSTGYEGRNQPQHF. In DNA, the CDR3 is TGTGCCAGCAGTTCGACAGGGTACGAGGGTCGCAATCAGCCCCAGCATTTT. The V call is TRBV27, the J call TRBJ1-5, with 7 bases lining up with TRBD1. The germline V gene has CDR1 MNHEY and CDR2 SMNVEV (reference sequence). V dropped 4 bases and J dropped 2; count of bases not matched to a gene: 11. The CDR3 has 17 residues.

The V gene is TRBV6-6, the J gene TRBJ2-4, with D possibly being TRBD2 (5 bases). CDR1 and CDR2 from the germline V gene are MNHNY and SVGAGI (reference sequence). This CDR3 has 13 amino acids. V was trimmed by 7 bases and J by 8 bases, leaving 15 bases between them. The CDR3, as DNA: TGTGCCAGCACGAAAGAGGGTGGGGACATTCAGTACTTC. This sequence encodes CASTKEGGDIQYF.

This chain joins TRBV5-4 and TRBJ2-7; 7 bases fit TRBD2. There are 19 residues in the CDR3. CDR1 is SGHNT and CDR2 is YYREEE in the germline V gene (reference sequence). Germline trimming cut 1 base from V and 3 bases from J; bases unmatched to any gene: 19. Here the CDR3 DNA reads TGTGCCAGCAGCTTGAATCCGGGAGGCCTTACGATAAAATACTACGAGCAGTACTTC. This gives the protein CASSLNPGGLTIKYYEQYF.

The V and J genes are TRBV6-6 and TRBJ2-2; 8 bases agree with TRBD1. This CDR3 has 18 residues. V lost 6 bases to trimming and J lost 0 bases; unmatched junction nucleotides: 12. Germline loops: CDR1 MNHNY, CDR2 SVGAGI (reference sequence). The CDR3 here is CASSRQGISSANTGELFF. Written as DNA, the CDR3 is TGTGCCAGCAGCCGACAGGGGATCTCATCGGCGAACACCGGGGAGCTGTTTTTT.

In DNA form, the CDR3 reads TGTGCCAGCAGTTCCTTACAGGGGGCAATGCAGCCCCAGCATTTT. It specifies CASSSLQGAMQPQHF. The rearrangement links TRBV28 to TRBJ1-5; 9 bases fit TRBD1. With 4 bases clipped from V and 7 bases from J, the junction kept 8 bases outside the gene matches. Germline V gene lookup returns CDR1 MDHEN and CDR2 SYDVKM. The CDR3 has 15 residues.

The chain carries TRBV7-9 and TRBJ2-1; D call uncertain. CDR1 and CDR2 from the germline V gene are SEHNR and FQNEAQ (reference sequence). This CDR3 spans 16 amino acids. Trimming pared 4 bases from V and 0 bases from J, leaving 13 bases between. The CDR3 nucleotides read TGTGCCAGCAGCTCGACTCGTACGCCCTCCTACAATGAGCAGTTCTTC. It encodes CASSSTRTPSYNEQFF.

The V gene is TRBV9, the J gene TRBJ2-3; 10 bases match TRBD2. The CDR3 length is 16 residues. Germline assignment: CDR1 SGDLS and CDR2 YYNGEE. Germline trimming cut 1 base from V and 5 bases from J; bases unmatched to any gene: 7. CDR3 region: CASSVHLAGEIDTQYF. The CDR3 DNA reads as TGTGCCAGCAGCGTACATCTAGCGGGAGAAATAGATACGCAGTATTTT.

The chain links TRBV28 to TRBJ1-2, with a tentative D call TRBD1 (5 bases). Looked up from germline, CDR1 is MDHEN and CDR2 is SYDVKM. V was trimmed by 7 bases and J by 3 bases, leaving 12 bases between them. This CDR3 spans 13 amino acids. The CDR3 sequence is CASIPGGDYGYTF. CDR3 in DNA: TGTGCCAGCATTCCGGGGGGAGACTATGGCTACACCTTC.

The chain couples TRBV27 to TRBJ1-3, with D maybe TRBD1 (6 bases). The CDR3 length is 14 residues. Germline V lookup: CDR1 MNHEY, CDR2 SMNVEV (reference sequence). Trimming shortened V by 7 bases and J by 0 bases, and 10 bases separated the two germline ends. The CDR3 DNA sequence: TGTGCCAGCATGGACAGTACCTCTGGAAACACCATATATTTT. Translated, it gives CASMDSTSGNTIYF.

The chain links TRBV10-3 to TRBJ1-5; a weak D match, TRBD1 (5 bases). The CDR3 consists of 13 residues. Germline V gives CDR1 ENHRY, CDR2 SYGVKD. With 8 bases removed from V and 4 bases from J, the gap between germline ends came to 12 bases. The CDR3 coding sequence is TGTGCCATCGGGGCAGGGACTAATCAGCCCCAGCATTTT. Its translation: CAIGAGTNQPQHF.

The gene calls are TRBV5-8 and TRBJ2-7; 7 nucleotides align to TRBD1. The germline V gene encodes CDR1 SGHTS and CDR2 YDEGEE. The J segment lost 0 bases and the V segment lost 6 bases, leaving 9 bases of the junction unmatched. The CDR3 extends over 15 amino acids. The CDR3 loop reads CASNFRQGHSYEQYF. The DNA of the CDR3 is TGTGCCAGCAACTTTCGACAGGGTCACTCCTACGAGCAGTACTTC.

This clone was observed once. Written as DNA, the CDR3 is TGCGCCAGCAGCCAAGACTTACAGGGGAGGATTAGAGGCTACACCTTC. Residues: CASSQDLQGRIRGYTF. The gene calls are TRBV4-1 and TRBJ1-2, with 7 bases identical to TRBD1. Germline V gene data show CDR1 as MGHRA and CDR2 as YSYEKL. V was clipped by 0 bases and J by 8 bases; unmatched bases: 12. CDR3 length equals 16 residues.

The genes are TRBV7-9 and TRBJ2-1; D remains ambiguous. CDR3 length equals 14 residues. Germline V gene data show CDR1 as SEHNR and CDR2 as FQNEAQ (reference sequence). With 2 bases removed from V and 3 bases from J, the gap between germline ends came to 8 bases. The CDR3 here is CASSLTRIYNEQFF. CDR3 DNA sequence: TGTGCCAGCAGCTTAACGCGGATCTACAATGAGCAGTTCTTC.

In this sample, this clone turned up a few times. This chain links TRBV5-3 with TRBJ1-1; no definite D call. TRBV5-3 is an ORF; its function is uncertain. Deletions cut 7 bases from V and 1 base from J, with 8 bases between. The CDR3 runs to 12 residues. CDR3: CARGGGNTEAFF. In DNA form, the CDR3 reads TGTGCCAGAGGTGGCGGGAACACTGAAGCTTTCTTT.

V gene TRBV28 combines with J gene TRBJ1-1; D uncertain. The ends were cut back, 0 bases at V and 4 bases at J, with 3 bases in the middle. CDR3 size: 12 residues. CDR1 MDHEN and CDR2 SYDVKM come from the germline V gene. CDR3 bases: TGTGCCAGCAGTTTATGGGCCACTGAAGCTTTCTTT. It specifies CASSLWATEAFF.

This sequence joins TRBV28 and TRBJ1-5; TRBD1 aligns across 7 bases. The CDR3 extends over 15 amino acids. Germline assignment: CDR1 MDHEN and CDR2 SYDVKM. With V trimmed by 6 bases and J by 1 base, 6 bases remained unmatched. CDR3: CASSLGGRSNQPQHF. The CDR3 nucleotides read TGTGCCAGCAGCTTAGGGGGCCGGAGCAATCAGCCCCAGCATTTT.

The chain couples TRBV4-2 to TRBJ2-1; 7 bases fit TRBD2. The ends lost 4 bases at V and 4 bases at J; junction bases unmatched: 7. Germline V gives CDR1 LGHNA, CDR2 YNFKEQ. The CDR3 totals 15 residues. CDR3 residues: CASSREAGSYNEQFF. The CDR3 nucleotides are TGTGCCAGCAGCCGGGAAGCGGGATCTTACAATGAGCAGTTCTTC.

The chain carries TRBV9 and TRBJ2-3, with D maybe TRBD1 (6 bases). Germline CDR1 and CDR2: SGDLS and YYNGEE. The V end lost 3 bases, the J end lost 3 bases, and 11 bases lay between the germline ends. The length of the CDR3 is 14 residues. The CDR3 coding sequence is TGTGCCAGCAGCGCTACAGGGTCGACAGATACGCAGTATTTT. Protein sequence: CASSATGSTDTQYF.

The V gene is TRBV6-2 or TRBV6-3, the J gene TRBJ2-5, with 16 nucleotides matching TRBD2. CDR3 length: 19 residues. V lost 0 bases, J lost 5 bases, and 9 bases stayed unmatched. From germline, CDR1 is MNHEY and CDR2 SVGEGT. CDR3 nucleotide sequence: TGTGCCAGCAGTTACTCGGGGACTAGCGGGAGGGTGATTCGGGAGACCCAGTACTTC. This gives the protein CASSYSGTSGRVIRETQYF.

The chain is built from TRBV11-2 and TRBJ2-1, with D hard to call. CDR3 length: 13 residues. Germline V lookup: CDR1 SGHAT, CDR2 FQNNGV. Trimming shortened V by 3 bases and J by 13 bases, and 16 bases separated the two germline ends. CDR3 loop: CASSLGSRVAQFF. As DNA, the CDR3 is TGTGCCAGCAGCTTGGGTAGCCGGGTAGCACAGTTCTTC.

The V call is TRBV10-3, the J call TRBJ1-2; weak D call: TRBD1 (5 bases). The CDR3 runs 14 residues. The germline CDR1 and CDR2 sequences are ENHRY and SYGVKD. With 4 bases removed from V and 4 bases from J, the gap between germline ends came to 13 bases. The CDR3 bases are TGTGCCATCAGTGGATCCGACAGTGGCTATGGCTACACCTTC. Translation gives CAISGSDSGYGYTF.

The J gene is TRBJ2-3, the V gene TRBV29-1; D might be TRBD2 (5 bases). V was cut by 4 bases and J by 3 bases, with 17 bases left in between. This CDR3 is built from 15 residues. CDR1 SQVTM and CDR2 ANQGSEA come from the germline V gene. For the CDR3, the DNA is TGCAGCGTTGTGACGGCGGGTGGTAGGACAGATACGCAGTATTTT. Its protein is CSVVTAGGRTDTQYF.

This chain connects TRBV25-1 to TRBJ1-1, with D perhaps matching TRBD1 (6 bases). V lost 5 bases and J lost 7, with 20 bases in between. The CDR3 totals 15 residues. The germline V gene encodes CDR1 MGHDK and CDR2 SYGVNS. CDR3 nucleotide sequence: TGTGCCAGCAGTCCCTCACAGGGTATGAAGGGTGAAGCTTTCTTT. It translates to CASSPSQGMKGEAFF. Looking up the rest from reference TRBV25-1 and TRBJ1-1 gives the full variable domain: EADIYQTPRYLVIGTGKKITLECSQTMGHDKMYWYQQDPGMELHLIHYSYGVNSTEKGDLSSESTVSRIRTEHFPLTLESARPSHTSQYLCASSPSQGMKGEAFFGQGTRLTVV.

This clone was counted a single time. The chain employs TRBV30 and TRBJ2-7, with D tentatively TRBD2 (5 bases). V lost 0 bases, J lost 3 bases, and 6 bases lay in between. Germline assignment: CDR1 GTSNPN and CDR2 SVGIG (reference sequence). The CDR3 has 12 residues. DNA of the CDR3: TGTGCCTGGAGTGTTGAGGGCTACGAGCAGTACTTC. It encodes CAWSVEGYEQYF.

The table lists this clone with a count of one. The chain joins TRBV7-2 to TRBJ1-1, with 9 bases identical to TRBD1. The CDR3 has 15 amino acids. Trimming cost V 5 bases and J 4 bases; bases outside gene matches: 8. CDR1 and CDR2 (germline): SGHTA, FQGNSA. The chain's CDR3 is CASSTGQGESTEAFF. Here the CDR3 DNA reads TGTGCCAGCAGCACGGGACAGGGAGAGAGCACTGAAGCTTTCTTT.

V gene TRBV7-3 combines with J gene TRBJ2-1; TRBD2 matches at 7 bases. This CDR3 is built from 17 residues. V shed 1 base, J shed 0 bases, and the junction held 6 bases outside the gene matches. Germline V gives CDR1 SGHTA, CDR2 FQGTGA. The CDR3 coding sequence is TGTGCCAGCAGCTTAATCCCCAGCGGGACCTCCTACAATGAGCAGTTCTTC. The encoded protein is CASSLIPSGTSYNEQFF.

The chain employs TRBV4-3 and TRBJ1-4; possibly TRBD1 for D (6 bases). The length of the CDR3 is 16 residues. Germline V gene data show CDR1 as LGHNA and CDR2 as YSLEER. V was pared by 0 bases and J by 3 bases, with 11 bases between. CDR3 loop: CASSQERTASNEKLFF. The CDR3 DNA reads as TGCGCCAGCAGCCAAGAGCGGACAGCTTCTAATGAAAAACTGTTTTTT.